The 14 T cell receptor beta chains given below trace back to one sample, sequenced in a study of PD-1 blockade in classical Hodgkin lymphoma. Sequenced by immunoSEQ multiplex PCR; TCRdb stores in-frame clones only, minus some. This sample has roughly 25,000 clones, with over 80% found just once. Relapse after autologous stem cell transplantation occurred in every patient, and brentuximab vedotin exposure varied. Purification of CD4+ T cells from thawed PBMCs was performed via magnetic negative selection. The sequences come from CD4+ T cells from blood, collected at baseline. The receptors were gathered from a human donor with classical Hodgkin lymphoma.

This chain uses TRBV5-1 with TRBJ1-1; TRBD1 might be the D (5 bases). The CDR3 contains 13 residues. Looked up from germline, CDR1 is SGHRS and CDR2 is YFSETQ. V was clipped by 7 bases and J by 4 bases, with 14 bases between them. The CDR3 nucleotides read TGCGCCAGCGCTTATTCGGGGGGCACTGAAGCTTTCTTT. Encoded protein: CASAYSGGTEAFF.

This chain connects TRBV4-3 to TRBJ2-1; D is uncertain. CDR3 size: 14 residues. The ends were cut back, 3 bases at V and 1 base at J, with 7 bases in the middle. Germline CDR1 and CDR2: LGHNA and YSLEER. CDR3 coding DNA: TGCGCCAGCAGCCATACGGAGTCCTACAATGAGCAGTTCTTC. It yields the protein CASSHTESYNEQFF.

The V gene is TRBV18, the J gene TRBJ1-2; 7 bases are a match to TRBD1. CDR1 KGHSH and CDR2 LQKENI come from the germline V gene. The CDR3 sequence is 14 residues long. V dropped 3 bases and J dropped 8; count of bases not matched to a gene: 9. The CDR3 nucleotides read TGTGCCAGCTCACCCGTAGACAGGGAAGCCGGCTACACCTTC. Protein: CASSPVDREAGYTF.

The V and J genes are TRBV28 and TRBJ1-4; weak D call: TRBD1 (6 bases). This CDR3 region has 13 residues. Germline CDR1 reads MDHEN; CDR2 reads SYDVKM. Deletions cut 7 bases from V and 7 bases from J, with 13 bases between. CDR3 in DNA: TGTGCCAGCAAGGGGGGCTCGGTTGAAAAACTGTTTTTT. It specifies CASKGGSVEKLFF.

The sample holds a few counts of this clone. The chain carries TRBV9 and TRBJ1-1; 12 bases fit TRBD1. The CDR3 totals 16 residues. J was trimmed by 2 bases and V by 0 bases; bases with no gene match: 2. Germline V gene data show CDR1 as SGDLS and CDR2 as YYNGEE. The CDR3 bases are TGTGCCAGCAGCGTAGGAGGGACAGGGGGCAACACTGAAGCTTTCTTT. Protein: CASSVGGTGGNTEAFF.

This chain connects TRBV2 to TRBJ2-2, with D uncertain. Looked up from germline, CDR1 is SNHLY and CDR2 is FYNNEI. This CDR3 comprises 15 residues. The ends were cut back, 4 bases at V and 3 bases at J, with 12 bases in the middle. The CDR3 spells CASSGWTADTGELFF. The CDR3 nucleotides are TGTGCCAGCAGTGGGTGGACCGCAGACACCGGGGAGCTGTTTTTT.

V is TRBV4-2 and J is TRBJ2-6; 12 positions match TRBD1. CDR3 size: 19 residues. The V gene's germline CDR1 is LGHNA and CDR2 YNFKEQ. V lost 1 base and J lost 1; bases outside the gene matches: 5. The CDR3 DNA sequence: TGTGCCAGCAGCCAAGTAGCGGGACAGGGGGCGTCTGGGGCCAACGTCCTGACTTTC. It yields the protein CASSQVAGQGASGANVLTF.

The rearrangement uses TRBV10-3 and TRBJ2-3; 8 bases are shared with TRBD2. CDR3 length: 16 amino acids. Trimming at V came to 4 bases and at J to 2 bases, leaving 8 bases not matched to a gene. Germline V gene data show CDR1 as ENHRY and CDR2 as SYGVKD. CDR3 coding DNA: TGTGCCATCAGTGCCGGGGGGGCCGGGGACACAGATACGCAGTATTTT. Residues: CAISAGGAGDTDTQYF.

The V and J genes are TRBV6-5 and TRBJ1-6; D is uncertain. The germline gives CDR1 MNHEY, CDR2 SVGAGI. CDR3 length: 15 amino acids. With 0 bases removed from V and 8 bases from J, the gap between germline ends came to 11 bases. The CDR3 spells CASSYSAWQHSPLHF. The CDR3 DNA reads as TGTGCCAGCAGTTACTCGGCGTGGCAGCATTCACCCCTCCACTTT.

This chain joins TRBV19 and TRBJ1-2, with TRBD1 as a possible D gene (5 bases). The germline V and J ends were trimmed by 1 base and 8 bases, with 5 bases remaining between them. The CDR3 consists of 11 residues. The germline CDR1 and CDR2 sequences are LNHDA and SQIVND (reference sequence). For the CDR3, the DNA is TGTGCCAGTAGTATAGGGACAGGCTACACCTTC. Amino acids: CASSIGTGYTF. Full variable domain (missing parts from reference TRBV19 and TRBJ1-2): DGGITQSPKYLFRKEGQNVTLSCEQNLNHDAMYWYRQDPGQGLRLIYYSQIVNDFQKGDIAEGYSVSREKKESFPLTVTSAQKNPTAFYLCASSIGTGYTFGSGTRLTVV.

The chain is built from TRBV19 and TRBJ1-4, with D possibly being TRBD1 (5 bases). CDR3 length equals 14 residues. V was clipped by 2 bases and J by 3 bases, with 7 bases between them. CDR1 LNHDA and CDR2 SQIVND come from the germline V gene (reference sequence). CDR3 coding DNA: TGTGCCAGTAGTATACGGGGGGCTAATGAAAAACTGTTTTTT. Protein product: CASSIRGANEKLFF.

This clone was detected a few times. The CDR3 DNA follows: TGTGCCATCAGGGAAGGGGGTGGAACTGAAGCTTTCTTT. It specifies CAIREGGGTEAFF. The J gene is TRBJ1-1, the V gene TRBV10-3; maybe TRBD1 (6 bases). Trimming shortened V by 6 bases and J by 5 bases, and 13 bases separated the two germline ends. Germline CDR1 ENHRY, CDR2 SYGVKD. This CDR3 contains 13 residues.

The V and J genes are TRBV7-9 and TRBJ1-4; D is undetermined. V lost 1 base to trimming and J lost 8 bases, with 11 bases between them. There are 14 residues in the CDR3. Germline V gene data show CDR1 as SEHNR and CDR2 as FQNEAQ (reference sequence). The CDR3 bases are TGTGCCAGCAGCTTAGGAGTCGCAGACGAAAAACTGTTTTTT. Translation gives CASSLGVADEKLFF.

The chain is built from TRBV7-2 and TRBJ2-2; TRBD1 matches at 12 bases. CDR3 length equals 16 residues. V trimming: 7 bases; J trimming: 5 bases; junction bases outside the gene matches: 8. Germline V lookup: CDR1 SGHTA, CDR2 FQGNSA. The CDR3 here is CASTEGGQGATGELFF. DNA of the CDR3: TGTGCCAGCACCGAAGGGGGACAGGGGGCTACCGGGGAGCTGTTTTTT.